The 27 T cell receptor beta chains below all came from one sample that was sequenced in a study of shared clonotypes between healthy human individuals. TCRdb's table, derived via immunoSEQ multiplex PCR, lists solely in-frame clones and lacks some. The profile covers about 2,200,000 clones, with 85% to 95% appearing a single time and 1.7% taken by the ten largest. CD8 cells regarded as naive lacked CD45RO, were positively chosen for CCR7, and omitted terminally differentiated effector memory CD45RA+ cells. Sequenced input: naive CD8+ T cells from PBMCs. These receptors were collected from a man in his late teens or twenties in good health. Some clones in this sample may be carry-over from other donors' samples.

This clone is a singleton in its sample. The chain carries TRBV11-2 and TRBJ2-1; D may match TRBD1 or TRBD2 (5 bases each). The germline V gene has CDR1 SGHAT and CDR2 FQNNGV. V lost 5 bases and J lost 9, with 14 bases in between. This CDR3 spans 13 amino acids. The DNA for the CDR3 is TGTGCCAGCAGCCGAGGGGCCCTTGGTGAGCAGTTCTTC. This codes for CASSRGALGEQFF.

This chain links TRBV5-6 with TRBJ2-1, with a tentative D call TRBD2 (5 bases). Germline-derived CDR1 and CDR2 are SGHDT and YYEEEE. The CDR3 is 16 amino acids. The germline V and J ends were trimmed by 2 bases and 3 bases, with 15 bases remaining between them. CDR3 nucleotide sequence: TGTGCCAGCAGCTTAAATACGGGATGGGGCTACAATGAGCAGTTCTTC. As protein: CASSLNTGWGYNEQFF.

The rearrangement joins TRBV28 to TRBJ2-1, with D unclear. CDR1 and CDR2 from the germline V gene are MDHEN and SYDVKM. Trimming removed 4 bases from V and 6 bases from J, with 13 bases in between. The CDR3 spans 14 residues. The CDR3 nucleotides are TGTGCCAGCAGTTCCTTCCAGAATTTCAATGAGCAGTTCTTC. This sequence encodes CASSSFQNFNEQFF.

This chain connects TRBV11-2 to TRBJ1-5, with 9 positions matching TRBD1. Germline lookup yields CDR1 SGHAT and CDR2 FQNNGV. The CDR3 contains 18 residues. V shed 5 bases, J shed 0 bases, and the junction held 11 bases outside the gene matches. CDR3 sequence reads: CASSPGTGSSYSNQPQHF. CDR3 DNA: TGTGCCAGCAGCCCCGGGACAGGGTCCTCCTATAGCAATCAGCCCCAGCATTTT.

Turning to this clone: Within the sample, other DNA sequences also encode this same CDR3. V and J are TRBV11-2 and TRBJ2-7, with a possible D match to TRBD2 (6 bases). Germline lookup yields CDR1 SGHAT and CDR2 FQNNGV. V lost 1 base and J lost 3, with 7 bases in between. This CDR3 contains 13 residues. The CDR3 DNA follows: TGTGCCAGCAGCTTAGCGGGGGACTACGAGCAGTACTTC. Residues: CASSLAGDYEQYF.

CDR3 coding DNA: TGTGCCAGCAGCGTATGGACAGACAGCGACCGGAAAACCCCCTACGAGCAGTACTTC. It translates to CASSVWTDSDRKTPYEQYF. The rearrangement uses TRBV9 and TRBJ2-7; TRBD1 is a possible D gene (6 bases). The V and J ends lost 1 base and 2 bases respectively, with 25 bases between them. Germline assignment: CDR1 SGDLS and CDR2 YYNGEE. CDR3 length: 19 residues.

This clone has a single count. The J gene is TRBJ1-3, the V gene TRBV18; 9 nucleotides agree with TRBD1. The CDR3 is made up of 15 amino acids. The germline gives CDR1 KGHSH, CDR2 LQKENI. V lost 5 bases, J lost 2 bases, and 4 bases stayed unmatched. In DNA form, the CDR3 reads TGTGCCAGCTCAAAGGACAGGGGCACTGGAAACACCATATATTTT. Residues: CASSKDRGTGNTIYF. The full variable domain, in which reference TRBV18 and TRBJ1-3 provide the parts outside the CDR3, is NAGVMQNPRHLVRRRGQEARLRCSPMKGHSHVYWYRQLPEEGLKFMVYLQKENIIDESGMPKERFSAEFPKEGPSILRIQQVVRGDSAAYFCASSKDRGTGNTIYFGEGSWLTVV.

The genes are TRBV29-1 and TRBJ2-6; D is uncertain. The length of the CDR3 is 16 residues. Germline CDR1 SQVTM, CDR2 ANQGSEA. Trimming shortened V by 5 bases and J by 2 bases, and 16 bases separated the two germline ends. CDR3 loop: CSVPGDRRTGANVLTF. Written as DNA, the CDR3 is TGCAGCGTTCCCGGAGATAGGCGGACTGGGGCCAACGTCCTGACTTTC.

The genes are TRBV13 and TRBJ2-1, with 7 nucleotides matching TRBD2. The V segment lost 0 bases and the J segment 0 bases; nucleotides outside the gene matches: 2. Germline V lookup: CDR1 PRHDT, CDR2 FYEKMQ (reference sequence). The CDR3 runs 16 residues. CDR3 residues: CASSLGLASSYNEQFF. Written as DNA, the CDR3 is TGTGCCAGCAGCTTAGGACTAGCGTCCTCCTACAATGAGCAGTTCTTC.

The rearrangement links TRBV9 to TRBJ1-1, with D hard to call. Trimming took 3 bases from V and 1 from J, leaving 13 bases between them. Germline CDR1 SGDLS, CDR2 YYNGEE. The CDR3 consists of 15 residues. The CDR3 region has the DNA TGTGCCAGCAGCGGCCCCTCGTTCGGGAACACTGAAGCTTTCTTT. Translated: CASSGPSFGNTEAFF.

Concerning this clone itself: Other nucleotide sequences in the sample specify the same CDR3. J is TRBJ2-7 and V is TRBV9; D may correspond to TRBD1 or TRBD2 (5 bases each). The V gene lost 1 base and the J gene lost 0 bases, with 8 bases spanning the gap. Looked up from germline, CDR1 is SGDLS and CDR2 is YYNGEE. This CDR3 region has 14 residues. Here the CDR3 reads CASSVTGGSYEQYF. DNA of the CDR3: TGTGCCAGCAGCGTAACAGGAGGCTCCTACGAGCAGTACTTC.

This chain joins TRBV11-2 and TRBJ2-3; D may be TRBD2 (6 bases). V lost 0 bases, J lost 4 bases, and 17 bases lay in between. This CDR3 region has 17 residues. From germline, CDR1 is SGHAT and CDR2 FQNNGV. The CDR3 reads CASSLESGGYRADTQYF. DNA of the CDR3: TGTGCCAGCAGCTTAGAATCCGGGGGTTATAGGGCAGATACGCAGTATTTT.

V is TRBV6-6 and J is TRBJ1-2; 8 nucleotides agree with TRBD1. CDR3 size: 15 residues. The ends lost 2 bases at V and 3 bases at J; junction bases unmatched: 5. Germline CDR1 and CDR2: MNHNY and SVGAGI (reference sequence). In nucleotides, the CDR3 is TGTGCCAGCAGTTACACGGACAGGGATTACTATGGCTACACCTTC. Protein sequence: CASSYTDRDYYGYTF.

The chain couples TRBV11-2 to TRBJ2-2; 7 positions match TRBD1. The junction had 12 bases not matched to a gene; V was cut back by 8 bases and J by 3 bases. This CDR3 comprises 16 residues. In germline, CDR1 is SGHAT, CDR2 FQNNGV. DNA for the CDR3: TGTGCCAGCTGTGGGTCAGGGGGACCGGACACCGGGGAGCTGTTTTTT. Translated: CASCGSGGPDTGELFF.

This clone occurred once. This sequence joins TRBV7-2 and TRBJ2-7, with D unresolved. The CDR3 runs 13 residues. From germline, CDR1 is SGHTA and CDR2 FQGNSA. Trimming cost V 5 bases and J 3 bases, with 11 bases left between them. CDR3 in amino acids: CASSLRIRYEQYF. Here the CDR3 DNA reads TGTGCCAGCAGCCTCAGGATCCGCTACGAGCAGTACTTC.

CDR3 loop: CATSRSIRDRVYGYTF. CDR3 sequence (DNA): TGTGCCACCAGCCGATCAATCCGGGACAGGGTCTATGGCTACACCTTC. V gene TRBV15 combines with J gene TRBJ1-2, with 9 nucleotides matching TRBD1. Per the germline V gene, CDR1 is LNHNV and CDR2 is YYDKDF (reference sequence). Unmatched junction bases numbered 11, after V lost 5 bases and J lost 4 bases. The CDR3 spans 16 residues. Together with reference TRBV15 and TRBJ1-2, the CDR3 gives the full variable domain: DAMVIQNPRYQVTQFGKPVTLSCSQTLNHNVMYWYQQKSSQAPKLLFHYYDKDFNNEADTPDNFQSRRPNTSFCFLDIRSPGLGDTAMYLCATSRSIRDRVYGYTFGSGTRLTVV.

The V and J genes are TRBV4-1 and TRBJ1-1; no clear D gene. There are 17 residues in the CDR3. V was cut by 0 bases and J by 3 bases, with 17 bases left in between. The germline CDR1 and CDR2 sequences are MGHRA and YSYEKL. The CDR3, as DNA: TGCGCCAGCAGCCAAGATTGGGGAAACCAACTTTACACTGAAGCTTTCTTT. Protein sequence: CASSQDWGNQLYTEAFF.

A word on this clone: Additional DNA sequences in this sample encode the identical CDR3. The rearrangement uses TRBV27 and TRBJ2-1; 9 nucleotides align to TRBD2. Per germline, CDR1 MNHEY and CDR2 SMNVEV (reference sequence). V dropped 0 bases and J dropped 0; count of bases not matched to a gene: 0. CDR3 size: 16 residues. CDR3 in amino acids: CASSLSSGSSYNEQFF. CDR3 sequence (DNA): TGTGCCAGCAGTTTATCTAGCGGGAGCTCCTACAATGAGCAGTTCTTC.

This rearrangement joins TRBV11-2 to TRBJ1-1; 9 bases line up with TRBD1. After removal of 4 bases from V and 3 bases from J, the junction contained 6 bases not matched to a gene. This CDR3 has 15 amino acids. Germline loops: CDR1 SGHAT, CDR2 FQNNGV. The DNA for the CDR3 is TGTGCCAGCAGCTCAGGGACAGGGAGGGACACTGAAGCTTTCTTT. This codes for CASSSGTGRDTEAFF.

The rearrangement joins TRBV4-3 to TRBJ2-1, with D hard to call. The CDR3 length is 14 residues. With 1 base removed from V and 10 bases from J, the gap between germline ends came to 14 bases. Per the germline V gene, CDR1 is LGHNA and CDR2 is YSLEER. The CDR3 DNA is TGCGCCAGCAGCCAAGTTGGGCGCAGTCTAGAGCAGTTCTTC. Its protein is CASSQVGRSLEQFF.

The genes are TRBV28 and TRBJ1-5; weak D call: TRBD1 (5 bases). V gave up 1 base and J gave up 1 base, with 8 bases separating them. The CDR3 length is 15 residues. Germline CDR1 and CDR2: MDHEN and SYDVKM. As DNA, the CDR3 is TGTGCCAGCAGTTTATTGGGACCCAGCAATCAGCCCCAGCATTTT. This gives the protein CASSLLGPSNQPQHF. The full variable domain, rest sourced from reference TRBV28 and TRBJ1-5, is DVKVTQSSRYLVKRTGEKVFLECVQDMDHENMFWYRQDPGLGLRLIYFSYDVKMKEKGDIPEGYSVSREKKERFSLILESASTNQTSMYLCASSLLGPSNQPQHFGDGTRLSIL.

V and J are TRBV6-1 and TRBJ1-2; 8 nucleotides agree with TRBD1. From germline, CDR1 is MNHNS and CDR2 SASEGT. V was clipped by 4 bases and J by 4 bases; unmatched bases: 8. This CDR3 is built from 15 residues. Here the CDR3 DNA reads TGTGCCAGCAGTGTCGGGACAGGCCACTCCTATGGCTACACCTTC. Its protein product is CASSVGTGHSYGYTF.

The rearrangement links TRBV4-1 to TRBJ2-1; TRBD2 agrees at 13 bases. V was clipped by 0 bases and J by 5 bases; unmatched bases: 4. CDR1 and CDR2 (germline): MGHRA, YSYEKL. The CDR3 is 17 residues long. The CDR3 coding sequence is TGCGCCAGCAGCCAAGACCCCACTAGCGGGAGGGACAATGAGCAGTTCTTC. This translates into CASSQDPTSGRDNEQFF.

This sequence joins TRBV29-1 and TRBJ1-2, with 8 bases that match TRBD1. In germline, CDR1 is SQVTM, CDR2 ANQGSEA. This CDR3 has 12 residues. The V and J ends lost 2 bases and 7 bases, in that order; junction bases with no gene match: 3. Written as DNA, the CDR3 is TGCAGCGTTGAAACAGGGGGAAGTGGCTACACCTTC. Protein: CSVETGGSGYTF. Full variable domain (outside the CDR3, taken from reference TRBV29-1 and TRBJ1-2): SAVISQKPSRDICQRGTSLTIQCQVDSQVTMMFWYRQQPGQSLTLIATANQGSEATYESGFVIDKFPISRPNLTFSTLTVSNMSPEDSSIYLCSVETGGSGYTFGSGTRLTVV.

This chain connects TRBV5-1 to TRBJ2-1; TRBD1 agrees at 8 bases. V shed 4 bases and J 6 bases; nucleotides not matched to a gene: 3. CDR1 is SGHRS, CDR2 YFSETQ, per germline. The CDR3 sequence is 13 residues long. CDR3 sequence reads: CASSPTGVNEQFF. CDR3 nucleotides: TGCGCCAGCAGCCCGACAGGGGTCAATGAGCAGTTCTTC.

This clone was observed once. J is TRBJ1-1 and V is TRBV13; D not certain. The germline V and J ends were trimmed by 5 bases and 3 bases, with 10 bases remaining between them. Germline V gene data show CDR1 as PRHDT and CDR2 as FYEKMQ (reference sequence). CDR3 length: 13 amino acids. This CDR3 is CASSASPDTEAFF. CDR3 coding DNA: TGTGCCAGCAGCGCCTCTCCGGACACTGAAGCTTTCTTT.

J is TRBJ2-7 and V is TRBV4-1, with D perhaps matching TRBD1 (7 bases). Trimming took 0 bases from V and 2 from J, leaving 14 bases between them. Germline assignment: CDR1 MGHRA and CDR2 YSYEKL. The CDR3 sequence is 16 residues long. CDR3 protein: CASSQDRRGPTYEQYF. The DNA of the CDR3 is TGCGCCAGCAGCCAAGATCGGAGGGGGCCGACCTACGAGCAGTACTTC.